This T cell receptor (beta chain) was profiled in a study of blood T cell repertoires in COVID-19. About the research overall: T cells, B-cell-depleted T cells, or PBMCs supplied cDNA or gDNA.

The CDR3 covers 15 residues. V trimming: 5 bases; J trimming: 4 bases; junction bases outside the gene matches: 9. Germline loops: CDR1 LNHDA, CDR2 SQIVND (reference sequence). Study processing details: Cell counts per sample came from amplifying reference gene primers. The table came from immunoSEQ multiplex PCR; TCRdb's copy has only in-frame clones and leaves some out. V and J calls and clone size come straight from that table; D and trimming were deduced from the DNA. This table has 150,000 to 250,000 clones, 94% appearing once. Seattle patient enrollment occurred during active infection, with longitudinal follow-up thereafter.

The sequencing input was peripheral blood. V gene TRBV19 combines with J gene TRBJ1-2, with 8 nucleotides matching TRBD1. The sequence was collected from a man aged 25 to 40 with COVID-19, enrolled during active disease. The CDR3 nucleotides are TGTGCCAGTAGTGCCGGGGGGACAGGCAGCTATGGCTACACCTTC. Translation gives CASSAGGTGSYGYTF.